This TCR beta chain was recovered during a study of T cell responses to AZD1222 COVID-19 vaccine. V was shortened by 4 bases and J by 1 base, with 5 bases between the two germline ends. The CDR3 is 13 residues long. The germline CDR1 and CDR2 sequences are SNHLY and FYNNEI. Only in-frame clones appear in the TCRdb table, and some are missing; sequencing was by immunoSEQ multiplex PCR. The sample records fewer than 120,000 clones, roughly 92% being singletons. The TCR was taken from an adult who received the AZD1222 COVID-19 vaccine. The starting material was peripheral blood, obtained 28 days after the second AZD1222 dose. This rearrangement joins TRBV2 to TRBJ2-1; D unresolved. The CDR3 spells CASSVGSYNEQFF. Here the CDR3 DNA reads TGTGCCAGCAGTGTAGGGTCCTACAATGAGCAGTTCTTC.